A selection of T cell receptor beta chains follows, all from one sample in a study of blood T cell repertoires in COVID-19. Repertoires were generated with immunoSEQ multiplex PCR, while TCRdb's copy carries only in-frame clones and drops some. The data contain about 120,000 clones, 85% of them seen just once; the ten biggest clones take up roughly a tenth. Sequencing input: peripheral blood. These receptors were obtained from a man at least 80 years old with acute or convalescent COVID-19. Each CDR3 is given with its conserved first and last residue. A D gene is named only where the DNA matches it firmly. Size is stated for part of the rows, as once, few or many counts, or as a class when the clone is expanded.

TRBJ2-1 11 TRBV2 . TRBD1 CASSLTGVGFF TGTGCCAGCAGCCTAACAGGGGTTGGGTTCTTC
TRBJ1-1 16 TRBV15 . TRBD1 CATSRDRGRGNTEAFF TGTGCCACCAGCAGGGACAGGGGGCGCGGGAACACTGAAGCTTTCTTT
TRBJ2-3 13 TRBV5-1 few . CASSLERADTQYF TGCGCCAGCAGCTTGGAACGGGCAGATACGCAGTATTTT
TRBJ2-4 16 TRBV18 . TRBD2 CASSPPLAGGGNIQYF TGTGCCAGCTCACCCCCACTAGCGGGAGGCGGAAACATTCAGTACTTC
TRBJ2-7 11 TRBV5-8 . . CASSLRQEQYF TGTGCCAGCAGCCTAAGACAGGAGCAGTACTTC
TRBJ2-1 19 TRBV7-2 . TRBD2 CASSFPGLAGDPPGGEQFF TGTGCCAGCAGCTTTCCGGGACTAGCGGGAGATCCCCCAGGTGGGGAGCAGTTCTTC
TRBJ2-3 16 TRBV24-1 . . CATRAGSQGVTDTQYF TGTGCCACGCGTGCTGGGTCCCAAGGAGTTACAGATACGCAGTATTTT
TRBJ1-4 15 TRBV11-2 . TRBD1 CASSHYRGGDEKLFF TGTGCCAGCAGCCATTACAGGGGCGGAGATGAAAAACTGTTTTTT
TRBJ2-5 15 TRBV9 few TRBD2 CASSVSGRAEETQYF TGTGCCAGCAGCGTAAGCGGGAGGGCCGAGGAGACCCAGTACTTC
TRBJ2-6 18 TRBV9 few TRBD1 CASSPRQGTASGANVLTF TGTGCCAGCAGCCCCCGACAGGGTACCGCCTCTGGGGCCAACGTCCTGACTTTC
TRBJ2-3 15 TRBV19 . TRBD2 CASSTSGGQSDTQYF TGTGCCAGTAGTACGAGCGGGGGGCAATCAGATACGCAGTATTTT
TRBJ2-2 15 TRBV27 . . CASSLWAADTGELFF TGTGCCAGCAGTTTATGGGCAGCTGACACCGGGGAGCTGTTTTTT
TRBJ1-2 15 TRBV5-5 . . CASSLVIGGFYGYTF TGTGCCAGCAGCTTAGTGATTGGAGGATTCTATGGCTACACCTTC
TRBJ1-5 15 TRBV28 . . CASSPWTVSNQPQHF TGTGCCAGCAGTCCATGGACAGTTAGCAATCAGCCCCAGCATTTT
TRBJ2-7 15 TRBV11-2 few TRBD1 CASSLGQGTAYEQYF TGTGCCAGCAGCCTAGGACAGGGGACGGCGTACGAGCAGTACTTC
TRBJ2-4 14 TRBV7-2 . . CASSLSLAQNIQYF TGTGCCAGCAGCTTATCTCTAGCACAAAACATTCAGTACTTC
TRBJ2-7 16 TRBV5-5 . TRBD1 CASSFHRDRAIYEQYF TGTGCCAGCAGCTTCCACCGGGACAGGGCGATCTACGAGCAGTACTTC
TRBJ2-5 17 TRBV21-1 once . CASSSSERLQGQETQYF TGTGCCAGCAGCAGTTCTGAGAGGTTGCAGGGACAAGAGACCCAGTACTTC
TRBJ2-3 14 TRBV5-4 . . CASSLQEPGDTQYF TGTGCCAGCAGCTTACAGGAGCCCGGAGATACGCAGTATTTT
TRBJ1-2 15 TRBV29-1 . . CSVEDQQGGDYGYTF TGCAGCGTTGAAGATCAACAGGGTGGGGACTATGGCTACACCTTC
TRBJ2-1 15 TRBV11-1 . . CASSDPSGAYNEQFF TGTGCCAGCAGCGACCCGTCGGGAGCCTACAATGAGCAGTTCTTC
TRBJ1-1 14 TRBV6-5 . TRBD1 CASSRQGARTEAFF TGTGCCAGCAGTAGACAGGGGGCGCGAACTGAAGCTTTCTTT
TRBJ1-5 13 TRBV18 . TRBD1 CASSADRGQPQHF TGTGCCAGCTCAGCGGACAGGGGGCAGCCCCAGCATTTT
TRBJ2-7 12 TRBV27 . . CASSSEIGMQYF TGTGCCAGCAGTTCCGAAATCGGGATGCAGTACTTC
TRBJ1-2 15 TRBV6-5 . TRBD1 CASSSAGGQDYGYTF TGTGCCAGCAGTAGCGCAGGGGGACAGGACTATGGCTACACCTTC
TRBJ2-7 13 TRBV7-9 . . CASTPRGSYEQYF TGTGCCAGCACCCCCCGAGGGAGCTACGAGCAGTACTTC
TRBJ2-7 13 TRBV24-1 . TRBD1 CATSRSGGYEQYF TGTGCCACCAGTCGGTCAGGGGGTTACGAGCAGTACTTC
TRBJ1-5 15 TRBV4-1 . TRBD1 CASSLGTGGFEPQHF TGCGCCAGCAGCCTAGGGACAGGGGGCTTTGAGCCCCAGCATTTT
TRBJ1-5 15 TRBV7-8 . TRBD1 CASSPRDSGNQPQHF TGTGCCAGCAGCCCTAGGGACAGCGGAAATCAGCCCCAGCATTTT
TRBJ1-1 12 TRBV3-1/TRBV3-2 . TRBD1 CASSHGDSEAFF TGTGCCAGCAGCCACGGGGACAGTGAAGCTTTCTTT
TRBJ1-1 15 TRBV4-3 . . CASSQRAPANTEAFF TGCGCCAGCAGCCAACGCGCTCCCGCCAACACTGAAGCTTTCTTT
TRBJ1-3 13 TRBV28 . TRBD1 CASQTGSGNTIYF TGTGCCAGTCAGACAGGGTCTGGAAACACCATATATTTT
TRBJ1-6 15 TRBV5-1 . TRBD1 CASSWTGAGNSPLHF TGCGCCAGCAGCTGGACAGGGGCGGGTAATTCACCCCTCCACTTT
TRBJ2-3 15 TRBV7-3 . TRBD2 CASSFRGGDTDTQYF TGTGCCAGCAGCTTCCGGGGGGGTGACACAGATACGCAGTATTTT
TRBJ1-1 14 TRBV5-1 . . CASSSGGLDTEAFF TGCGCCAGCAGCTCCGGGGGATTAGACACTGAAGCTTTCTTT
TRBJ1-1 11 TRBV20-1 . . CSARGGREAFF TGCAGTGCTAGAGGTGGCAGGGAAGCTTTCTTT